Below are 25 T cell receptor beta chains sequenced from a single sample in a study of blood T cell repertoires in COVID-19. Data came from immunoSEQ multiplex PCR; TCRdb stores just in-frame clones and leaves some out. The sample has some 360,000 clones; about 89% are singletons. The specimen sequenced was peripheral blood. These receptors all stem from a woman aged 60 to 75 with COVID-19, enrolled during active disease.

The DNA of the CDR3 is TGTGCCAGCAGCATTACTAGCGGGGGGGCTTTCAGTCCAGAGACCCAGTACTTC. Its protein is CASSITSGGAFSPETQYF. The chain uses TRBV7-8 and TRBJ2-5; 13 nucleotides line up with TRBD2. The CDR3 loop spans 18 amino acids. Germline-derived CDR1 and CDR2 are SGHVS and FQNEAQ. V lost 5 bases, J lost 4 bases, and 13 bases stayed unmatched. The full variable domain, rest sourced from reference TRBV7-8 and TRBJ2-5, is GAGVSQSPRYKVAKRGQDVALRCDPISGHVSLFWYQQALGQGPEFLTYFQNEAQLDKSGLPSDRFFAERPEGSVSTLKIQRTQQEDSAVYLCASSITSGGAFSPETQYFGPGTRLLVL.

Written as DNA, the CDR3 is TGTGCCAGCAGCGCGCCGGGACCCCGGGGGGAGACCCAGTACTTC. It translates to CASSAPGPRGETQYF. The V gene is TRBV7-3, the J gene TRBJ2-5; tentatively, D is TRBD2 (6 bases). The CDR3 covers 15 residues. Trimming pared 5 bases from V and 5 bases from J, leaving 18 bases between. CDR1 is SGHTA, CDR2 FQGTGA, per germline.

There are a few counts of this clone. The rearrangement joins TRBV5-4 to TRBJ2-5; perhaps TRBD1 as D (7 bases). V lost 3 bases, J lost 5 bases, and 17 bases lay in between. This CDR3 is built from 15 residues. Looked up from germline, CDR1 is SGHNT and CDR2 is YYREEE (reference sequence). Written as DNA, the CDR3 is TGTGCCAGCAGCTGGAGCGGAGGGGGCAAGGAGACCCAGTACTTC. It encodes CASSWSGGGKETQYF.

This rearrangement joins TRBV12-3 or TRBV12-4 to TRBJ2-1; D ambiguous. The ends were cut back, 3 bases at V and 3 bases at J, with 3 bases in the middle. This CDR3 is built from 12 residues. DNA of the CDR3: TGTGCCAGCAGTTTTCTCTACAATGAGCAGTTCTTC. The encoded protein is CASSFLYNEQFF.

The chain recombines TRBV11-3 with TRBJ2-7; D not certain. The germline V and J ends were trimmed by 3 bases and 2 bases, with 8 bases remaining between them. This CDR3 region has 13 residues. The germline V gene encodes CDR1 SGHNT and CDR2 YENEEA. The DNA for the CDR3 is TGTGCCAGCAGCTTGACGGGTGCCTACGAGCAGTACTTC. Its translation is CASSLTGAYEQYF.

This CDR3 is CASSLAYQNEKLFF. CDR3 nucleotide sequence: TGTGCCAGCAGCTTAGCTTATCAGAATGAAAAACTGTTTTTT. The chain is built from TRBV11-2 and TRBJ1-4; D call uncertain. The CDR3 runs to 14 residues. Germline V CDR1 and CDR2: SGHAT, FQNNGV. The V end lost 1 base, the J end lost 5 bases, and 8 bases lay between the germline ends.

V and J are TRBV18 and TRBJ1-1, with 7 bases aligning to TRBD1. CDR1 KGHSH and CDR2 LQKENI come from the germline V gene. Trimming took 2 bases from V and 4 from J; bases not matched to a gene: 7. The CDR3 has 15 amino acids. CDR3: CASSPSTGPSTEAFF. The CDR3 DNA reads as TGTGCCAGCTCACCATCGACAGGGCCAAGCACTGAAGCTTTCTTT.

As to this clone: The same CDR3 also results from other DNA sequences found in this sample. This chain uses TRBV6-5 with TRBJ1-4; 9 nucleotides line up with TRBD1. Germline CDR1 and CDR2: MNHEY and SVGAGI. This CDR3 has 14 amino acids. V shed 6 bases, J shed 5 bases, and the junction held 4 bases outside the gene matches. The CDR3 nucleotides are TGTGCCAGCAGCCCCGGGACAGGGAATGAAAAACTGTTTTTT. Its translation is CASSPGTGNEKLFF.

This clone was seen a few times. This chain connects TRBV2 to TRBJ2-3, with 13 bases fitting TRBD2. Germline CDR1 is SNHLY and CDR2 is FYNNEI. The CDR3 is 18 amino acids. The junction had 8 bases not matched to a gene; V was cut back by 5 bases and J by 0 bases. The CDR3 DNA reads as TGTGCCAGCAGTCTACCGGGACTAGCGGGGTCTAGCACAGATACGCAGTATTTT. This translates into CASSLPGLAGSSTDTQYF. Combining the CDR3 with reference TRBV2 and TRBJ2-3 gives the whole variable domain EPEVTQTPSHQVTQMGQEVILRCVPISNHLYFYWYRQILGQKVEFLVSFYNNEISEKSEIFDDQFSVERPDGSNFTLKIRSTKLEDSAMYFCASSLPGLAGSSTDTQYFGPGTRLTVL.

This clone was recorded once. J is TRBJ2-5 and V is TRBV6-5; 7 bases align to TRBD2. The V segment lost 10 bases and the J segment 4 bases; nucleotides outside the gene matches: 9. This CDR3 contains 13 residues. Per the germline V gene, CDR1 is MNHEY and CDR2 is SVGAGI. In nucleotides, the CDR3 is TGTGCCACGGAGAGAGCGGGGTTAGAGACCCAGTACTTC. Amino acids: CATERAGLETQYF.

The CDR3, as DNA: TGTGCCAGCAGCCAAGATAGGACAAGGGTTTATGGCTACACCTTC. This translates into CASSQDRTRVYGYTF. J is TRBJ1-2 and V is TRBV4-2; TRBD1 might be the D (5 bases). Per the germline V gene, CDR1 is LGHNA and CDR2 is YNFKEQ. CDR3 length: 15 amino acids. V was shortened by 0 bases and J by 5 bases, with 13 bases between the two germline ends.

The J gene is TRBJ1-2, the V gene TRBV7-2; D is ambiguous. V was cut by 6 bases and J by 1 base, with 9 bases left in between. CDR1 SGHTA and CDR2 FQGNSA come from the germline V gene. The CDR3 runs to 13 residues. CDR3 amino acids: CASSLASNYGYTF. As DNA, the CDR3 is TGTGCCAGCAGTCTTGCCAGTAACTATGGCTACACCTTC. The full variable domain, completed using reference TRBV7-2 and TRBJ1-2, is GAGVSQSPSNKVTEKGKDVELRCDPISGHTALYWYRQSLGQGLEFLIYFQGNSAPDKSGLPSDRFSAERTGGSVSTLTIQRTQQEDSAVYLCASSLASNYGYTFGSGTRLTVV.

Only a few counts were recorded for this clone. This chain joins TRBV5-1 and TRBJ2-2; weak D call: TRBD1 (5 bases). Between the trimmed V and J ends, which lost 5 bases and 7 bases, there was a span of 18 bases. In germline, CDR1 is SGHRS, CDR2 YFSETQ. The CDR3 contains 15 residues. The DNA of the CDR3 is TGCGCCAGCAGTGGGGCAGCTTCGAAGGGCGGGGAGCTGTTTTTT. Its translation: CASSGAASKGGELFF.

CDR3 DNA: TGTGCCAGCAGTAGCTTACCCCGGAACACTGAAGCTTTCTTT. It is translated as CASSSLPRNTEAFF. The chain has TRBV11-2 and TRBJ1-1; D is unclear. The CDR3 contains 14 residues. Germline V gene sequence: CDR1 SGHAT, CDR2 FQNNGV. Trimming took off 6 bases at V and 1 base at J, with 12 bases between the two ends.

This chain joins TRBV5-6 and TRBJ1-2, with D perhaps matching TRBD1 (5 bases). V was pared by 1 base and J by 8 bases, with 9 bases between. The germline gives CDR1 SGHDT, CDR2 YYEEEE. The CDR3 has 12 residues. The CDR3 loop is CASSLSRVGYTF. The CDR3 DNA follows: TGTGCCAGCAGCTTGTCCAGGGTCGGCTACACCTTC.

The chain carries TRBV7-3 and TRBJ1-1, with D uncertain. The CDR3 totals 13 residues. V lost 4 bases to trimming and J lost 5 bases, with 11 bases between them. The germline CDR1 and CDR2 sequences are SGHTA and FQGTGA. CDR3 DNA: TGTGCCAGCAGCTCTACTGGAGTAACTGAAGCTTTCTTT. Its translation: CASSSTGVTEAFF.

V usage is TRBV21-1 and J usage is TRBJ1-5; TRBD1, as called in the table, went unchecked against the DNA. TRBV21-1 represents a pseudogene. The CDR3 totals 16 residues. This CDR3 is CASSPQGDRGYQPQHF. DNA for the CDR3: TGTGCCAGCAGCCCTCAGGGGGACAGGGGATATCAGCCCCAGCATTTT.

The chain employs TRBV7-9 and TRBJ1-4; maybe TRBD1 (5 bases). Germline V gene sequence: CDR1 SEHNR, CDR2 FQNEAQ (reference sequence). The length of the CDR3 is 16 residues. Trimming stripped 4 bases from V and 5 bases from J, with 17 bases between. This CDR3 is CASSSEAGPTNEKLFF. CDR3 sequence (DNA): TGTGCCAGCAGCTCCGAGGCGGGGCCGACAAATGAAAAACTGTTTTTT.

This CDR3 is CASSLVTGQVGPASYNEQFF. In DNA form, the CDR3 reads TGTGCCAGCAGCCTCGTCACGGGACAGGTAGGGCCTGCCTCCTACAATGAGCAGTTCTTC. The chain carries TRBV4-2 and TRBJ2-1; 8 bases are a match to TRBD1. V shed 4 bases, J shed 0 bases, and the junction held 17 bases outside the gene matches. Germline V lookup: CDR1 LGHNA, CDR2 YNFKEQ. The CDR3 sequence is 20 residues long.

The chain is built from TRBV18 and TRBJ2-7, with D hard to call. The CDR3 is 14 amino acids. Trimming pared 5 bases from V and 4 bases from J, leaving 15 bases between. Germline CDR1 and CDR2: KGHSH and LQKENI. CDR3 region: CASSFSGPQYEQYF. The CDR3 region has the DNA TGTGCCAGCTCATTTTCGGGTCCGCAGTACGAGCAGTACTTC.

This chain joins TRBV15 and TRBJ1-1, with no clear D. Per germline, CDR1 LNHNV and CDR2 YYDKDF (reference sequence). Trimming pared 8 bases from V and 10 bases from J, leaving 14 bases between. The CDR3 has 11 amino acids. The CDR3, as DNA: TGTGCCACCCAGGACGGGATCCGAGCTTTCTTT. Amino acid sequence: CATQDGIRAFF.

V gene TRBV6-5 combines with J gene TRBJ2-4, with 8 bases that match TRBD1. With V trimmed by 6 bases and J by 12 bases, 10 bases remained unmatched. Germline values: CDR1 MNHEY, CDR2 SVGAGI. The length of the CDR3 is 13 residues. The CDR3 reads CASRPGQGPRQYF. The CDR3 coding sequence is TGTGCCAGCAGACCCGGACAGGGCCCCCGTCAGTACTTC.

This clone was seen a few times. The DNA of the CDR3 is TGTGCCAGCAGTTACAAAACGACAGCCGAGCAGTACTTC. Translation: CASSYKTTAEQYF. This rearrangement joins TRBV6-5 to TRBJ2-7, with TRBD1 as a possible D gene (5 bases). The germline V and J ends were trimmed by 2 bases and 6 bases, with 11 bases remaining between them. Per the germline V gene, CDR1 is MNHEY and CDR2 is SVGAGI. CDR3 length equals 13 residues.

This chain uses TRBV27 with TRBJ2-2; 11 nucleotides agree with TRBD2. Germline V gene sequence: CDR1 MNHEY, CDR2 SMNVEV (reference sequence). The CDR3 has 21 residues. Trimming at V came to 7 bases and at J to 0 bases, leaving 19 bases not matched to a gene. CDR3: CASTPMGALVAGGSNTGELFF. The CDR3 DNA reads as TGTGCCAGCACCCCGATGGGGGCGCTGGTAGCGGGGGGGTCGAACACCGGGGAGCTGTTTTTT.

The chain recombines TRBV7-2 with TRBJ2-2, with D tentatively TRBD1 (5 bases). The CDR3 has 15 amino acids. Germline loops: CDR1 SGHTA, CDR2 FQGNSA. The V end was cut by 2 bases, the J end by 2 bases, with 9 bases between. CDR3 loop: CASSLLGPNTGELFF. CDR3 nucleotides: TGTGCCAGCAGCTTACTGGGGCCTAACACCGGGGAGCTGTTTTTT.